A single sample is the source of the 26 T cell receptor beta chains below, sequenced in a study of shared clonotypes between healthy human individuals. Method: immunoSEQ multiplex PCR; TCRdb's copy keeps in-frame clones and lacks some. The table has some 630,000 clones, roughly 70% seen once. The sample was memory CD4+ T cells sorted from blood. Specified subset: CD45RA-negative fraction. The receptors shown here come from a woman aged 25 to 39 in good health.

The chain recombines TRBV19 with TRBJ2-2, with TRBD2 matching over 15 bases. Trimming removed 10 bases from V and 4 bases from J; junction bases left unmatched: 13. CDR1 is LNHDA and CDR2 is SQIVND in the germline V gene (reference sequence). The CDR3 is made up of 18 amino acids. CDR3 residues: CAKHPRTSGRAVTGELFF. CDR3 nucleotide sequence: TGTGCCAAACACCCACGGACTAGCGGGAGGGCGGTCACCGGGGAGCTGTTTTTT.

CDR3 residues: CASSLLAGGPETQYF. The CDR3 nucleotides read TGTGCCAGCAGTTTACTAGCGGGAGGGCCAGAGACCCAGTACTTC. The genes are TRBV27 and TRBJ2-5; 12 bases line up with TRBD2. Trimming removed 2 bases from V and 4 bases from J; junction bases left unmatched: 2. Germline lookup yields CDR1 MNHEY and CDR2 SMNVEV (reference sequence). This CDR3 is built from 15 residues.

V gene TRBV2 combines with J gene TRBJ2-7, with TRBD2 matching over 11 bases. Germline values: CDR1 SNHLY, CDR2 FYNNEI. Trimming removed 6 bases from V and 3 bases from J; junction bases left unmatched: 7. The CDR3 loop spans 15 amino acids. The CDR3 DNA reads as TGTGCCAGCAGCCTTACTAGCGGGGGTTTCTACGAGCAGTACTTC. Amino acids: CASSLTSGGFYEQYF.

This clone came up a few times. The chain uses TRBV5-1 and TRBJ1-1, with D hard to call. The CDR3 length is 16 residues. Germline V gene data show CDR1 as SGHRS and CDR2 as YFSETQ. Trimming stripped 2 bases from V and 5 bases from J, with 19 bases between. Here the CDR3 reads CASSLSGIGVGTEAFF. The DNA for the CDR3 is TGCGCCAGCAGCTTATCAGGAATAGGTGTGGGTACTGAAGCTTTCTTT.

The V and J genes are TRBV7-9 and TRBJ2-7; the D is unclear. Trimming shortened V by 1 base and J by 2 bases, and 15 bases separated the two germline ends. There are 16 residues in the CDR3. CDR1 and CDR2 from the germline V gene are SEHNR and FQNEAQ (reference sequence). The CDR3 loop is CASSLGVNHRTYEQYF. The CDR3 nucleotides are TGTGCCAGCAGCTTAGGGGTGAACCATCGAACCTACGAGCAGTACTTC.

V gene TRBV7-7 combines with J gene TRBJ2-5, with TRBD2 matching 13 bases. The ends lost 5 bases at V and 2 bases at J; junction bases unmatched: 8. The CDR3 has 17 residues. The V gene's germline CDR1 is SSHAT and CDR2 FNYEAQ (reference sequence). The CDR3 here is CASSPGLAGVGQETQYF. The CDR3 nucleotides are TGTGCCAGCAGCCCCGGACTAGCGGGAGTGGGACAAGAGACCCAGTACTTC.

The rearrangement joins TRBV6-5 to TRBJ1-1; no clear D. Germline V gene sequence: CDR1 MNHEY, CDR2 SVGAGI. The CDR3 runs to 16 residues. The V and J ends lost 4 bases and 1 base respectively, with 16 bases between them. CDR3 sequence (DNA): TGTGCCAGCAGTTCTCGGTTCGAGTGGGGGAACACTGAAGCTTTCTTT. Encoded protein: CASSSRFEWGNTEAFF.

At least ten counts were recorded for this clone. The genes are TRBV19 and TRBJ1-5, with TRBD1 matching 11 bases. Unmatched junction bases numbered 8, after V lost 5 bases and J lost 5 bases. The CDR3 is 16 amino acids. In germline, CDR1 is LNHDA, CDR2 SQIVND (reference sequence). CDR3 nucleotides: TGTGCCAGTAGTGTCCTCGGACAGGGGGCGTATCAGCCCCAGCATTTT. The encoded protein is CASSVLGQGAYQPQHF.

With regard to this clone: The sample holds other DNA sequences that translate to the same CDR3. This chain links TRBV5-1 with TRBJ1-1; possibly TRBD1 for D (6 bases). The V gene lost 3 bases and the J gene lost 5 bases, with 8 bases spanning the gap. The germline V gene has CDR1 SGHRS and CDR2 YFSETQ. The CDR3 totals 12 residues. CDR3 region: CASSSRGTEAFF. The CDR3 bases are TGCGCCAGCAGCTCCAGGGGAACTGAAGCTTTCTTT. The complete variable domain, with remaining parts taken from reference TRBV5-1 and TRBJ1-1, reads KAGVTQTPRYLIKTRGQQVTLSCSPISGHRSVSWYQQTPGQGLQFLFEYFSETQRNKGNFPGRFSGRQFSNSRSEMNVSTLELGDSALYLCASSSRGTEAFFGQGTRLTVV.

The genes are TRBV6-5 and TRBJ2-5; 10 positions match TRBD2. J was trimmed by 5 bases and V by 6 bases; bases with no gene match: 6. The CDR3 contains 14 residues. The germline V gene has CDR1 MNHEY and CDR2 SVGAGI. For the CDR3, the DNA is TGTGCCAGCAGCCCCAGCGGGAGGGTGGAGACCCAGTACTTC. Translating it yields CASSPSGRVETQYF.

CDR3 region: CATQDRTNEKLFF. In DNA form, the CDR3 reads TGTGCCACCCAGGACCGAACTAATGAAAAACTGTTTTTT. The chain combines TRBV10-3 with TRBJ1-4; D unresolved. V lost 10 bases to trimming and J lost 1 base, with 10 bases between them. The CDR3 runs to 13 residues. From germline, CDR1 is ENHRY and CDR2 SYGVKD.

This clone was seen a few times. V gene TRBV19 combines with J gene TRBJ2-4; a weak D match, TRBD1 (6 bases). CDR1 is LNHDA, CDR2 SQIVND, per germline (reference sequence). The CDR3 sequence is 13 residues long. Trimming removed 3 bases at V and 8 bases at J, with 11 bases between. The CDR3: CASSIRAGDIQYF. CDR3 nucleotide sequence: TGTGCCAGTAGTATCCGGGCAGGGGACATTCAGTACTTC.

The rearrangement joins TRBV27 to TRBJ2-7; 7 bases map to TRBD2. The CDR3 is 14 amino acids. Germline CDR1 is MNHEY and CDR2 is SMNVEV (reference sequence). Trimming took 3 bases from V and 2 from J; bases not matched to a gene: 4. The CDR3 sequence is CASSLGGTPYEQYF. CDR3 nucleotides: TGTGCCAGCAGTTTGGGAGGGACTCCCTACGAGCAGTACTTC.

The chain has TRBV2 and TRBJ1-5; no reliable D call. V lost 4 bases and J 2 bases, leaving 15 bases between the germline ends. Germline V gives CDR1 SNHLY, CDR2 FYNNEI. The length of the CDR3 is 16 residues. Here the CDR3 DNA reads TGTGCCAGCAGTGTATGGCAGGAGAAGGGCAATCAGCCCCAGCATTTT. Residues: CASSVWQEKGNQPQHF. The full variable domain, with the rest looked up from reference TRBV2 and TRBJ1-5, is EPEVTQTPSHQVTQMGQEVILRCVPISNHLYFYWYRQILGQKVEFLVSFYNNEISEKSEIFDDQFSVERPDGSNFTLKIRSTKLEDSAMYFCASSVWQEKGNQPQHFGDGTRLSIL.

This clone has more than one count but fewer than ten. DNA for the CDR3: TGCGCCAGCAGCCCCGAACTAGCGGGAGGCTCCGAGCAGTACTTC. Translating it yields CASSPELAGGSEQYF. This chain connects TRBV10-1 to TRBJ2-7; 12 nucleotides match TRBD2. The V and J ends lost 6 bases and 6 bases, in that order; junction bases with no gene match: 9. Germline loops: CDR1 WNHNN, CDR2 SYGVQD (reference sequence). The CDR3 covers 15 residues.

V and J are TRBV18 and TRBJ1-2; D is undetermined. Germline assignment: CDR1 KGHSH and CDR2 LQKENI. Trimming shortened V by 6 bases and J by 8 bases, and 16 bases separated the two germline ends. This CDR3 region has 13 residues. CDR3 bases: TGTGCCAGCTCTCAACGGGTCGGTGAGGGCTACACCTTC. This encodes CASSQRVGEGYTF.

The chain combines TRBV19 with TRBJ1-1; D gene unclear. This CDR3 comprises 15 residues. Germline V lookup: CDR1 LNHDA, CDR2 SQIVND (reference sequence). Trimming removed 6 bases at V and 1 base at J, with 15 bases between. The CDR3 DNA reads as TGTGCCAGTAGATTAGTCGCTTGGGGGAACACTGAAGCTTTCTTT. Translated, it gives CASRLVAWGNTEAFF.

The CDR3 region has the DNA TGTGCCAGTAGTATCTCAGGCTCTGGAAACACCATATATTTT. Its translation: CASSISGSGNTIYF. The chain combines TRBV19 with TRBJ1-3; D ambiguous. Germline V gene lookup returns CDR1 LNHDA and CDR2 SQIVND (reference sequence). V lost 3 bases to trimming and J lost 0 bases, with 6 bases between them. There are 14 residues in the CDR3.

Remarks on this clone: The identical CDR3 is also encoded by other nucleotide sequences in the sample. This chain connects TRBV18 to TRBJ2-7, with TRBD1 matching 9 bases. Germline V gene lookup returns CDR1 KGHSH and CDR2 LQKENI. This CDR3 comprises 15 residues. The V segment lost 3 bases and the J segment 2 bases; nucleotides outside the gene matches: 5. The CDR3, as DNA: TGTGCCAGCTCACCGGGGACAGGGCGCACCTACGAGCAGTACTTC. This translates into CASSPGTGRTYEQYF.

The rearrangement uses TRBV29-1 and TRBJ1-5, with D possibly being TRBD1 (5 bases). The length of the CDR3 is 14 residues. Trimming cost V 4 bases and J 3 bases, with 13 bases left between them. CDR1 SQVTM and CDR2 ANQGSEA come from the germline V gene. The CDR3 coding sequence is TGCAGCGTTGGTACCTCTGGGACCAATCAGCCCCAGCATTTT. It is translated as CSVGTSGTNQPQHF.

In its sample, this clone was seen a few times. The chain combines TRBV11-2 with TRBJ2-5, with 13 bases aligning to TRBD2. The J call is doubtful: the DNA matches TRBJ2-7 better. Germline loops: CDR1 SGHAT, CDR2 FQNNGV. This CDR3 spans 17 amino acids. This CDR3 reads CASSPLTSGRRAYEQYF. The CDR3 DNA is TGTGCCAGCAGCCCATTGACTAGCGGGAGGCGAGCCTACGAGCAGTACTTC.

V usage is TRBV28 and J usage is TRBJ1-4; 9 bases agree with TRBD1. The CDR3 totals 15 residues. V shed 5 bases and J 8 bases; nucleotides not matched to a gene: 9. Germline CDR1 MDHEN, CDR2 SYDVKM. The CDR3: CASSPRDRAREKLFF. CDR3 nucleotide sequence: TGTGCCAGCAGTCCAAGGGACAGGGCGCGAGAAAAACTGTTTTTT.

The chain combines TRBV28 with TRBJ1-1; no clear D. Deletions cut 2 bases from V and 0 bases from J, with 4 bases between. CDR1 and CDR2 from the germline V gene are MDHEN and SYDVKM. This CDR3 is 13 amino acids long. CDR3 nucleotides: TGTGCCAGCAGTTTACCCATGAACACTGAAGCTTTCTTT. This sequence encodes CASSLPMNTEAFF.

The rearrangement joins TRBV27 to TRBJ1-2; D gene uncertain. CDR1 and CDR2 (germline): MNHEY, SMNVEV (reference sequence). The CDR3 covers 15 residues. Trimming removed 3 bases from V and 6 bases from J, with 17 bases in between. CDR3 DNA: TGTGCCAGCAGTTTGAGCCGTACTGTACTTGATGGCTACACCTTC. Translated, it gives CASSLSRTVLDGYTF.

J is TRBJ2-2 and V is TRBV19; TRBD2 matches at 11 bases. The germline CDR1 and CDR2 sequences are LNHDA and SQIVND (reference sequence). This CDR3 spans 16 amino acids. Germline trimming cut 6 bases from V and 1 base from J; bases unmatched to any gene: 4. The CDR3 protein is CASRLAGGRNTGELFF. DNA of the CDR3: TGTGCCAGTAGGCTAGCGGGAGGCCGGAACACCGGGGAGCTGTTTTTT.

The genes are TRBV21-1 and TRBJ2-1; the table assigns TRBD2, which was not confirmed against the DNA. TRBV21-1 is listed as a pseudogene. This CDR3 spans 14 amino acids. The CDR3 spells CASSRGGLAFEQFF. CDR3 DNA: TGTGCCAGCAGCAGGGGGGGACTAGCTTTCGAGCAGTTCTTC.